Detailed here is one T cell receptor beta chain. The data were taken from a study of cytomegalovirus exposure and HLA in healthy donors. The study ran its PCR with 60 Vbeta and 13 Jbeta primers. Data came from immunoSEQ multiplex PCR; TCRdb stores just in-frame clones and leaves some out. The table records fewer than 250,000 clones, 70% to 85% of them present only once. Specimen: PBMCs. This sequence originates from a girl aged 2-9 years in good health and CMV-seronegative.

The CDR3 region has the DNA TGTGCCAGCAGCTTAGATACGAGTTGGTCTGGGGCCAACGTCCTGACTTTC. Its translation: CASSLDTSWSGANVLTF. V usage is TRBV11-2 and J usage is TRBJ2-6; D is uncertain. In germline, CDR1 is SGHAT, CDR2 FQNNGV. V lost 0 bases, J lost 1 base, and 10 bases lay in between. CDR3 length: 17 residues.